This T cell receptor beta chain comes out of a study of HIV-infected children after antiretroviral therapy interruption. Study-wide context: Most participating children were previously exposed to EBV and CMV.

RNA-based 3' RACE libraries used unique molecular identifiers. MiXCR, run by TCRdb on the 3' RACE reads, gives a single entry per CDR3 protein. The sample carries about 89,000 distinct CDR3 sequences, 6.9% recorded once. J gave up 3 bases and V 5 bases, and 20 bases lay outside the gene matches. The CDR3 length is 19 residues. CDR1 is SGHTA, CDR2 FQGNSA, per germline. Treatment indicated: PENTA 11 planned treatment interruption arm or continuous ART arm. Findings and caveats of the study: Naive CD4+ sequences overlapped less between time points once interruption began. By the end of treatment interruption, naive CD4+ clonality (Gini) increased.

This clonotype has a handful of counts. What it binds is not known. The chain is built from TRBV7-2 and TRBJ2-7; 9 bases map to TRBD1. The receptor's source is a pool of human donors with HIV. Source: CD45RA+ CD4+ T cells from PBMCs, pooled from several time points, taken from a donor given antiretroviral therapy, either interrupted or continuous. The subset here: naive CD4+ CD45RA+ CD45RO- T cells. This chain's CDR3 is CASSQSSGTGNPYYYEQYF. CDR3 DNA sequence: TGTGCCAGCAGCCAGAGCTCCGGGACAGGGAACCCCTACTACTACGAGCAGTACTTC.